This T cell receptor (beta chain) was found in a study of cytomegalovirus exposure and HLA in healthy donors. Study-level results: One variant, a missense change in DCLRE1C, was linked in a later analysis to TCR beta V- and J-gene trimming.

To note about this clone: Its specificity is unknown.

This CDR3 is built from 15 residues. Germline assignment: CDR1 MNHEY and CDR2 SVGAGI. V was cut by 5 bases and J by 0 bases, with 13 bases left in between. The study ran its PCR with 60 Vbeta and 13 Jbeta primers. Some clones are missing from TCRdb's copy, which holds only in-frame ones; the method was immunoSEQ multiplex PCR. This sample yields about 110,000 clones, of which around 75% are seen a single time; roughly 2.9% belongs to the top ten. The sequence was obtained from a male donor in good health and CMV-seropositive. The chain uses TRBV6-5 and TRBJ1-1; D unclear. The specimen sequenced was PBMCs. This CDR3 reads CASSQRSTMNTEAFF. The DNA of the CDR3 is TGTGCCAGCAGTCAACGTTCCACTATGAACACTGAAGCTTTCTTT.